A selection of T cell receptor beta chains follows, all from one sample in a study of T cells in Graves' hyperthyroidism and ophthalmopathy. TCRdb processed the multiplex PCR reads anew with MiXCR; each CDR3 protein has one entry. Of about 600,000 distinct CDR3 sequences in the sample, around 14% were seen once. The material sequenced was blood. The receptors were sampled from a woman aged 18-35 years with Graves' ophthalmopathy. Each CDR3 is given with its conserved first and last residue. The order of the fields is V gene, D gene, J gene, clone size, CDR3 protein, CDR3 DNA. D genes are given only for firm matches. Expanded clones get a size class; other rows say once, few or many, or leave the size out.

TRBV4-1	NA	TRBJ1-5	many	CASSQTRSGDNQPQHF	TGCGCCAGCAGCCAAACAAGGTCAGGAGATAATCAGCCCCAGCATTTT
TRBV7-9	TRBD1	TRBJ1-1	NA	CASSLGQGRAFF	TGTGCCAGCAGCTTAGGACAGGGCAGAGCTTTCTTT
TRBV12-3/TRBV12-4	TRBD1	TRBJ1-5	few	CASSRITGGGQPQHF	TGTGCCAGCAGTCGGATAACAGGGGGCGGTCAGCCCCAGCATTTT
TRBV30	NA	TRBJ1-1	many	CAWSAKDLQGREAFF	TGTGCCTGGAGCGCAAAGGACCTGCAGGGCCGGGAAGCTTTCTTT
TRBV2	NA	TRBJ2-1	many	CASILGGSYNEQFF	TGTGCCAGCATTCTAGGGGGCTCCTACAATGAGCAGTTCTTC
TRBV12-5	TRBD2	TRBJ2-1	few	CASGLVLQREGPDEQFF	TGTGCTAGTGGTTTGGTACTTCAGCGGGAGGGCCCAGATGAGCAGTTCTTC
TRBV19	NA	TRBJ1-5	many	CASSRSGNQPQHF	TGTGCCAGTAGTAGGTCCGGCAATCAGCCCCAGCATTTT
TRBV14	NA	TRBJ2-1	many	CASSRPSVFAQNEQFF	TGTGCCAGCAGCCGACCTTCGGTTTTTGCGCAGAATGAGCAGTTCTTC
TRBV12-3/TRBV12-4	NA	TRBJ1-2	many	CASRPDRSTLYGYTF	TGTGCCAGCAGACCCGACAGATCGACTCTCTATGGCTACACCTTC
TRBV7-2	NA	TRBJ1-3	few	CASSPPGRSSGNTIYF	TGTGCCAGCAGCCCCCCCGGCAGAAGCTCTGGAAACACCATATATTTT
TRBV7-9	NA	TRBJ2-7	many	CASSPSGVYEQYF	TGTGCCAGCAGCCCGAGTGGGGTGTACGAGCAGTACTTC
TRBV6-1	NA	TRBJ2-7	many	CASSPYDRGSYEQYF	TGTGCCAGCAGTCCTTACGACCGCGGCTCCTACGAGCAGTACTTC
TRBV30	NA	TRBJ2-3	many	CAKAGGSTDTQYF	TGTGCCAAGGCGGGCGGGAGCACAGATACGCAGTATTTT
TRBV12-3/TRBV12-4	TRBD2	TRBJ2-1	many	CASSSWTSGAYNEQFF	TGTGCCAGCAGCTCATGGACTAGCGGCGCTTACAATGAGCAGTTCTTC
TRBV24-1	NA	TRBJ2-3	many	CATSDPRLGRIGTDTQYF	TGTGCCACCAGTGATCCCAGACTAGGGAGGATCGGCACAGATACGCAGTATTTT
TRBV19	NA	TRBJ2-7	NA	CASSIGDSTREQYF	TGTGCCAGTAGTATAGGGGACTCCACCCGCGAGCAGTACTTC
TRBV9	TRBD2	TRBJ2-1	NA	CASSVRRLAGKNEQFF	TGTGCCAGCAGCGTAAGAAGACTAGCGGGAAAGAATGAGCAGTTCTTC
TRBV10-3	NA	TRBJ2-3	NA	CAINKFDTSTDTQYF	TGTGCCATCAATAAGTTCGACACGAGCACAGATACGCAGTATTTT
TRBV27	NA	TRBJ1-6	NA	CASSLPPGTSSYNSPLHF	TGTGCCAGCAGTTTACCCCCGGGGACGAGCTCCTATAATTCACCCCTCCACTTT
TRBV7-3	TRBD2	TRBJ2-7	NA	CASSIIAGYEQYF	TGTGCCAGCAGCATCATAGCGGGTTACGAGCAGTACTTC
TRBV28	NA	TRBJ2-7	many	CASSRPGFSYEQYF	TGTGCCAGCAGTCGGCCGGGGTTCTCCTACGAGCAGTACTTC
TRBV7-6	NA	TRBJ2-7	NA	CASSLVRFGEQYF	TGTGCCAGCAGCTTAGTCCGGTTTGGCGAGCAGTACTTC
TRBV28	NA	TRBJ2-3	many	CASSSHSVDTQYF	TGTGCCAGCAGTTCCCACTCCGTAGATACGCAGTATTTT
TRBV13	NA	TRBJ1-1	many	CASSLEDRLNTEAFF	TGTGCCAGCAGCTTAGAAGACAGACTGAACACTGAAGCTTTCTTT
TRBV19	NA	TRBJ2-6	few	CASSIGFLGGANVLTF	TGTGCCAGTAGTATAGGGTTTCTCGGTGGGGCCAACGTCCTGACTTTC
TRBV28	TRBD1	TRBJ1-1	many	CASSPDRGNTEAFF	TGTGCCAGCAGTCCCGACAGGGGGAACACTGAAGCTTTCTTT
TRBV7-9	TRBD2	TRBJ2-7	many	CASSSTRGNSGKGNDEQYF	TGTGCCAGCAGCTCTACAAGGGGGAATAGCGGGAAGGGTAACGACGAGCAGTACTTC
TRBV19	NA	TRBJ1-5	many	CASSARSVNQPQHF	TGTGCCAGTAGTGCCCGGAGCGTCAATCAGCCCCAGCATTTT
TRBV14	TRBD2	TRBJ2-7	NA	CASSRFVTSGSEIYEQYF	TGTGCCAGCAGCCGGTTCGTGACTAGCGGGAGCGAAATCTACGAGCAGTACTTC